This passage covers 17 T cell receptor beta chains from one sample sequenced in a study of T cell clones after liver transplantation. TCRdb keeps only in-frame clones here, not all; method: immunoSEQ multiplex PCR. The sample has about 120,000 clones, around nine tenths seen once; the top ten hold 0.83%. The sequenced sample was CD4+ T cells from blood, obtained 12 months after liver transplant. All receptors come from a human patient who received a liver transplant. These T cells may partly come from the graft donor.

CDR3 DNA: TGTGCCAGTAGTACAGGGGGTGGAAACACCATATATTTT. It encodes CASSTGGGNTIYF. The genes are TRBV19 and TRBJ1-3; 7 bases agree with TRBD1. Germline CDR1 LNHDA, CDR2 SQIVND (reference sequence). CDR3 length: 13 amino acids. V shed 4 bases, J shed 3 bases, and the junction held 0 bases outside the gene matches.

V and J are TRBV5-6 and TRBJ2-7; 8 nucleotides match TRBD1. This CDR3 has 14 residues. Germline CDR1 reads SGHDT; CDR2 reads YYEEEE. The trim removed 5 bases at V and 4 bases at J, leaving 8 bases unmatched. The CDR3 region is CASRPTGVGYEQYF. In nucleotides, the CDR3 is TGTGCCAGCAGGCCGACAGGGGTCGGGTACGAGCAGTACTTC.

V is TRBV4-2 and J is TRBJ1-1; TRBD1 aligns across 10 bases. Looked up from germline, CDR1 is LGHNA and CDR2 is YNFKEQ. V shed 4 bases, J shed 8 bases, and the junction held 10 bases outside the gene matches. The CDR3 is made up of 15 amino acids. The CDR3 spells CASSLGTGAREEAFF. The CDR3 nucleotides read TGTGCCAGCAGCCTCGGGACAGGGGCTCGGGAGGAAGCTTTCTTT.

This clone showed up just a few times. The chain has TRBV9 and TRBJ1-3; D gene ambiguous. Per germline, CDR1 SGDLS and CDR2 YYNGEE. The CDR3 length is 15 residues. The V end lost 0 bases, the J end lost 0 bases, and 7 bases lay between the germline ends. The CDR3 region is CASSVGADSGNTIYF. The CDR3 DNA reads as TGTGCCAGCAGCGTAGGGGCCGACTCTGGAAACACCATATATTTT.

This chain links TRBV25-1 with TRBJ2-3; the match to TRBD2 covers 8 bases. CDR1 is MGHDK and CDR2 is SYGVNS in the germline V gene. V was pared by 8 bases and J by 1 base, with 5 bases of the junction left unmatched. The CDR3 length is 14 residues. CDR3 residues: CASSTSAGTDTQYF. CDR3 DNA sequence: TGTGCCAGCTCGACTAGCGCAGGCACAGATACGCAGTATTTT. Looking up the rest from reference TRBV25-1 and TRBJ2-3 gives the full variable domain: EADIYQTPRYLVIGTGKKITLECSQTMGHDKMYWYQQDPGMELHLIHYSYGVNSTEKGDLSSESTVSRIRTEHFPLTLESARPSHTSQYLCASSTSAGTDTQYFGPGTRLTVL.

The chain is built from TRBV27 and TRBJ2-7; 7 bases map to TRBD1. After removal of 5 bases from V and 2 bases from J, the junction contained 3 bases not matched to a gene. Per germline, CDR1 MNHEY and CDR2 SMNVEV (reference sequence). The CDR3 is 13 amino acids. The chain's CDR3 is CASSPTGPYEQYF. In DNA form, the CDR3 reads TGTGCCAGCAGTCCGACAGGGCCCTACGAGCAGTACTTC.

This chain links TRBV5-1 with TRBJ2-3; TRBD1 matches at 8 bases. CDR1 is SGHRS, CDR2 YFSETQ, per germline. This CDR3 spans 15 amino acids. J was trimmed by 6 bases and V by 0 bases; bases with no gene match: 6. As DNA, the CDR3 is TGCGCCAGCAGCTTGGCTTTAGGACAGGGTGATACGCAGTATTTT. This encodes CASSLALGQGDTQYF.

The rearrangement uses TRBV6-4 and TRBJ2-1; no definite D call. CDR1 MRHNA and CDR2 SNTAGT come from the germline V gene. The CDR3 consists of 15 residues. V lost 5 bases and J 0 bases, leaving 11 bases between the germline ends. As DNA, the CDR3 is TGTGCCAGCAGTCCGCTCCGCGGCTCCTACAATGAGCAGTTCTTC. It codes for CASSPLRGSYNEQFF.

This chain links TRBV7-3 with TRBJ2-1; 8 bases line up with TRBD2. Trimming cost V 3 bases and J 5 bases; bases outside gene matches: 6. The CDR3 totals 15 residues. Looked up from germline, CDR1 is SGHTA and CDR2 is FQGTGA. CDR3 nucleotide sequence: TGTGCCAGCAGCTTCCATGGGACTAGAGACAATGAGCAGTTCTTC. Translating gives CASSFHGTRDNEQFF.

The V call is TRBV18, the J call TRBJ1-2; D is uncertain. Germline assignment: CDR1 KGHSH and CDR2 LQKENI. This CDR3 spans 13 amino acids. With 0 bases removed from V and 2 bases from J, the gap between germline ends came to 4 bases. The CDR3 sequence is CASSPPQNYGYTF. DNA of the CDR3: TGTGCCAGCTCACCACCCCAGAACTATGGCTACACCTTC.

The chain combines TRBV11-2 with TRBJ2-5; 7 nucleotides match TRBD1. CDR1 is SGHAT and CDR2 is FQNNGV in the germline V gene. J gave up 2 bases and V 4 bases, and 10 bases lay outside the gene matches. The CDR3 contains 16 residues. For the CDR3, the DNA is TGTGCCAGCAGCTCCAAGGGGGCTTCGGGACAAGAGACCCAGTACTTC. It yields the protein CASSSKGASGQETQYF. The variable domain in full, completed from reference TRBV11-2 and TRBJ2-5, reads EAGVAQSPRYKIIEKRQSVAFWCNPISGHATLYWYQQILGQGPKLLIQFQNNGVVDDSQLPKDRFSAERLKGVDSTLKIQPAKLEDSAVYLCASSSKGASGQETQYFGPGTRLLVL.

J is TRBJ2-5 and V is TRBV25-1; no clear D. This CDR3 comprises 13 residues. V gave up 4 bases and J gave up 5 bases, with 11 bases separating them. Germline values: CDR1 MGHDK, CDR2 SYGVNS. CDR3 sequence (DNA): TGTGCCAGCAGTGTTGGGATGGGGGAGACCCAGTACTTC. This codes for CASSVGMGETQYF. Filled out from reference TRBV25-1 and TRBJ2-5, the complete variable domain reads EADIYQTPRYLVIGTGKKITLECSQTMGHDKMYWYQQDPGMELHLIHYSYGVNSTEKGDLSSESTVSRIRTEHFPLTLESARPSHTSQYLCASSVGMGETQYFGPGTRLLVL.

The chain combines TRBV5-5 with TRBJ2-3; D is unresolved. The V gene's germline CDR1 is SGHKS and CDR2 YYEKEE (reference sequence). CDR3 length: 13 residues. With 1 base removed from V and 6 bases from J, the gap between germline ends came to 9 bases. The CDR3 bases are TGTGCCAGCAGCTTGTCCGGGTGGGATACGCAGTATTTT. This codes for CASSLSGWDTQYF.

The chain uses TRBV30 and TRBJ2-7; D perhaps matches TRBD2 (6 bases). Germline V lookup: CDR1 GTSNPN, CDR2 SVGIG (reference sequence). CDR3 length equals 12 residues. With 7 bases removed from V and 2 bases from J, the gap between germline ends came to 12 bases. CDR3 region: CAYSSGPYEQYF. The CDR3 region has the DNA TGTGCCTACAGTAGCGGACCCTACGAGCAGTACTTC.

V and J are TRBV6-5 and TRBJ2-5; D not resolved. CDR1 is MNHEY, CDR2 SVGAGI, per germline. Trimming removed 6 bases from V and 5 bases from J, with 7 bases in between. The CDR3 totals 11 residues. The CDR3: CASSPGETQYF. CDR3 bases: TGTGCCAGCAGCCCCGGTGAGACCCAGTACTTC.

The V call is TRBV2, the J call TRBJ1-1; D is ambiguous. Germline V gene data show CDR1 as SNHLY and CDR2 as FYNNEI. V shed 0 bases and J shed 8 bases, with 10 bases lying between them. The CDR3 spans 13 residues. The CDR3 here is CASSEATNLEAFF. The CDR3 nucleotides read TGTGCCAGCAGTGAAGCCACGAATCTGGAAGCTTTCTTT. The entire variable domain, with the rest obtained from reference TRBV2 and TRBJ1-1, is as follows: EPEVTQTPSHQVTQMGQEVILRCVPISNHLYFYWYRQILGQKVEFLVSFYNNEISEKSEIFDDQFSVERPDGSNFTLKIRSTKLEDSAMYFCASSEATNLEAFFGQGTRLTVV.

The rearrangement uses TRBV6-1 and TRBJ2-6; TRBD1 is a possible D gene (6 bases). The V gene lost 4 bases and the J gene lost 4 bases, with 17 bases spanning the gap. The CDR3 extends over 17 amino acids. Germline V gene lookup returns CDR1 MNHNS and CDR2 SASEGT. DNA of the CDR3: TGTGCCAGCAGTGGGACAGCATCTCCGGGAGGGGCCAACGTCCTGACTTTC. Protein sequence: CASSGTASPGGANVLTF.